The present T cell receptor beta chain was sequenced within a study of radiotherapy plus CTLA-4 blockade in lung cancer (dated by TCRdb to the late 2010s). Some background on the complete study: Objective responses occurred in roughly 20% of enrolled patients, and 30% to 40% achieved disease control.

V is reduced by 4 bases and J by 9 bases, leaving a spacing of 21 bases between them. Reading the germline V gene (reference sequence) gives CDR1 LNHDA and CDR2 SQIVND. The CDR3, from cysteine to phenylalanine, totals 16 residues. The retained sequence is limited to the CDR3, 48 bases, with the frame set at the first base. Study-wide conclusions, independent of this receptor: The strongest predictors of response were reported to be early dynamic shifts in blood T cell clones along with a rise in serum interferon-beta following radiation. After treatment with radiotherapy and ipilimumab, TCR clones that came from tumors expanded in the peripheral blood.

The study tested focal radiation therapy combined with CTLA-4 blockade (ipilimumab) in patients with chemo-refractory metastatic non-small-cell lung cancer. The method was the immunoSEQ multiplex PCR assay. This immuneACCESS table, as held by TCRdb, lists in-frame sequences with V and J called but not all clones. Of the missing ones, under half trace to an unresolved V gene in checked studies; the others have no known cause. For this sample there are about 98,000 clones; 75% to 90% appear just once. About 3.5% of the sample goes to the ten largest clones. As concerns this clone: This receptor's antigen is unknown. Base quality data are lacking; no much larger clone is found one base away.

The sequencing used peripheral blood, collected from a patient treated with radiotherapy plus ipilimumab. The clonotype was recovered from a human donor with non-small cell lung cancer who had a partial response to radiotherapy plus ipilimumab. The chain employs TRBV19 and TRBJ1-4, with the identity of the D gene unclear. The DNA sequence reads TGTGCCAGTAGTACCGACCCGCTAGGATCTATGAAAAAACTGTTTTTT. Its protein product is CASSTDPLGSMKKLFF.